This TCR beta chain stems from a study of blood T cells in healthy people across ages. Notes on the study in general: Age advanced and TCR beta diversity per million T cells fell, roughly linearly. Estimates of diversity drawn from one million T cells were considered underestimates. Compared with aged donors, long-lived donors showed fewer expanded clones, suggesting selection.

Details on this clonotype: The antigen remains undetermined.

The CDR3 has 21 residues. The ends were cut back, 11 bases at V and 0 bases at J, with 35 bases in the middle. The V gene's germline CDR1 is SNHLY and CDR2 FYNNEI. A second PCR, run for about 7 to 12 cycles, used a sample-barcoded 5' primer plus a J-beta primer mix. Per sample, CDR3-containing paired-end reads numbered at least 2.5 million. TCRdb redid the calling of the 5' RACE reads with MiXCR, one entry per CDR3 protein. The table has some 1.4 million distinct CDR3 sequences, 35% to 45% seen once; the top ten hold 7.9%. The V call is TRBV2, the J call TRBJ1-3; no firm D call. The receptor comes from a woman between 18 and 29 years old in good health. The sample taken for sequencing was blood. For the CDR3, the DNA is TGTGCCGGCGAGGCCAGCTACCTAAAAAGAAACACTCGGAACTCTGGAAACACCATATATTTT. Amino acid sequence: CAGEASYLKRNTRNSGNTIYF. The whole variable domain, remainder taken from reference TRBV2 and TRBJ1-3, is EPEVTQTPSHQVTQMGQEVILRCVPISNHLYFYWYRQILGQKVEFLVSFYNNEISEKSEIFDDQFSVERPDGSNFTLKIRSTKLEDSAMYFCAGEASYLKRNTRNSGNTIYFGEGSWLTVV.